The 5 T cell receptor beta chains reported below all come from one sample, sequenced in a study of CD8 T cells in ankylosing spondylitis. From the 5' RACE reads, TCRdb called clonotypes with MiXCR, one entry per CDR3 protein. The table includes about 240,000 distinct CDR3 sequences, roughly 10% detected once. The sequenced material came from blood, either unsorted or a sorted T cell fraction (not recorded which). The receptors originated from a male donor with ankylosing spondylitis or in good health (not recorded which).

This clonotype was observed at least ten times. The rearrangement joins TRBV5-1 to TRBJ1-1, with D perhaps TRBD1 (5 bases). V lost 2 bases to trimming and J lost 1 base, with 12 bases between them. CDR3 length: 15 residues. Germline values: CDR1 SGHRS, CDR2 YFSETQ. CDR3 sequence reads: CASSFQGMQNTEAFF. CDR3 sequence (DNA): TGCGCCAGCAGCTTCCAGGGTATGCAGAACACTGAAGCTTTCTTT.

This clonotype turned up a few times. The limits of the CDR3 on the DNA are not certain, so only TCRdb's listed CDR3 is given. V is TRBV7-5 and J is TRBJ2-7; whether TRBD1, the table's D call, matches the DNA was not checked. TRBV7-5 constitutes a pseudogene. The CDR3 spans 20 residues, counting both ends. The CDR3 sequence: CISVSEAHEKLTGFSYEQYF.

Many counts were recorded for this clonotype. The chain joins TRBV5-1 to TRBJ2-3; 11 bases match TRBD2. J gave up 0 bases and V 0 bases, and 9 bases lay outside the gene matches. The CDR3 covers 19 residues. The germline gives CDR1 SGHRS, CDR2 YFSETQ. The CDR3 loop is CASSLVGLAENPSTDTQYF. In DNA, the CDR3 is TGCGCCAGCAGCTTGGTGGGACTAGCGGAAAATCCTAGCACAGATACGCAGTATTTT.

The CDR3 DNA reads TGTGCCAGCAGCCCCTCGGGGTATGGGGAAGGTGAGCAGTACTTC. Translated, it gives CASSPSGYGEGEQYF. The chain is built from TRBV7-9 and TRBJ2-7; TRBD2 might be the D (5 bases). Trimming left V 5 bases short and J 7 bases short, with 21 bases between. CDR1 is SEHNR and CDR2 is FQNEAQ in the germline V gene (reference sequence). The CDR3 consists of 15 residues. The whole variable domain, remainder taken from reference TRBV7-9 and TRBJ2-7, is DTGVSQNPRHKITKRGQNVTFRCDPISEHNRLYWYRQTLGQGPEFLTYFQNEAQLEKSRLLSDRFSAERPKGSFSTLEIQRTEQGDSAMYLCASSPSGYGEGEQYFGPGTRLTVT.

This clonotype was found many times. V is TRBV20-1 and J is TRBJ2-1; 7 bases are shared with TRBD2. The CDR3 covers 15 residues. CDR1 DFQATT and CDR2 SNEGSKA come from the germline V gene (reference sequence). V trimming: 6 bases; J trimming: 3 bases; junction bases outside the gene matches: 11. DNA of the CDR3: TGCAGTGCCCCATATGGCGGGAGAGACTACAATGAGCAGTTCTTC. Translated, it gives CSAPYGGRDYNEQFF.